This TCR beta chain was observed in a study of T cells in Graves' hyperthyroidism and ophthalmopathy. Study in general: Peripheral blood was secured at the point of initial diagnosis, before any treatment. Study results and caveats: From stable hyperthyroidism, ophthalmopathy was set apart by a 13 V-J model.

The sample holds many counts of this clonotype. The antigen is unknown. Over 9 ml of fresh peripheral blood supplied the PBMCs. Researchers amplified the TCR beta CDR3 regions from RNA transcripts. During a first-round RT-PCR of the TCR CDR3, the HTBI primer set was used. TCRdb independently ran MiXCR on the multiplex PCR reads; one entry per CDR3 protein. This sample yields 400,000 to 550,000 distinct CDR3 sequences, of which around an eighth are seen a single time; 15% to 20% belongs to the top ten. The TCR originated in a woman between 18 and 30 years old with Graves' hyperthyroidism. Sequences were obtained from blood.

The CDR3 DNA reads as TGTGCCAGCAGTTTTTGGGCAGGGGGAGATTCACCCCTCCACTTT. Its translation: CASSFWAGGDSPLHF. J is TRBJ1-6 and V is TRBV12-3 or TRBV12-4, with 7 bases fitting TRBD1. This CDR3 comprises 15 residues. V lost 3 bases to trimming and J lost 8 bases; unmatched junction nucleotides: 7.